Given below is one T cell receptor beta chain in context. Its antigen remains unidentified. No much larger clone is present one base from it, and per-base qualities are unavailable. The data were taken from a study of blood T cell repertoires in COVID-19 (TCRdb year 2020). Background on the whole study: Samples from collaborators originated in the United States, Italy and Spain and spanned both the acute and convalescent phases of COVID-19. The samples were drawn from the first 160 participants of the ongoing ImmuneRACE study and from over a thousand subjects provided by 6 global collaborators. Where available, HLA class I and class II types were obtained from metadata supplied by the sample provider rather than from assay-based typing. Sample metadata almost always included a de-identified subject ID, COVID-19 status, age in years and sex. The repertoires were released in a freely available public database intended as a resource for research on the immune response to SARS-CoV-2. The material from the prospective study consisted of cDNA or gDNA derived from T cells, B-cell-depleted T cells, or PBMCs. Deeply sampled blood TCRbeta repertoires from subjects exposed to, actively infected with, or recovered from COVID-19 were included in the dataset.

The CDR3, cysteine through phenylalanine, is 16 amino acids long. The retained sequence is limited to the CDR3, 48 bases, with the frame set at the first base. The CDR1 and CDR2 encoded by the germline V gene (reference sequence) are MNHEY and SMNVEV. The junction carries 17 bases between V and J, which are trimmed by 5 bases and 0 bases respectively. TCRbeta CDR3 regions were amplified from genomic DNA using the immunoSEQ Assay, a bias-controlled multiplex PCR. As for the original processing: The number of nucleated cells in each sample was estimated from the amplification of reference gene primers within the assay. Sequence reads were collapsed and filtered to measure the absolute abundance of every unique TCRbeta CDR3 rearrangement. Productive Simpson clonality was computed per sample as the square root of Simpson's diversity index over productive rearrangements. This immuneACCESS table, as held by TCRdb, lists in-frame sequences with V and J called but not all clones. Of the missing ones, under half trace to an unresolved V gene in checked studies; the others have no known cause. That table furnishes V, J and clone size, whereas the DNA furnished D and trimming. The sample records a few hundred thousand clones, 86% of which are singletons. Jointly, the top ten make up over 9% of the sample.

What the work shows at the level of the full study, not this receptor alone: How much clinical and demographic metadata was included differed by source and by participant, and the metadata was provided uncurated.

Collaborating institutions collected whole blood in K2EDTA tubes following their own protocols. Collaborator samples were shipped for TCRbeta analysis as frozen whole blood, isolated PBMCs, or DNA extracted from either sample type. The TCR was taken from a man older than 75 with acute or convalescent COVID-19. The receptor chain draws on TRBV27 and TRBJ2-7, and possibly TRBD2, on 6 matching bases. Input material: peripheral blood. The CDR3 is CASSTPSVGSSYEQYF. The nucleotides are TGTGCCAGCAGTACGCCTAGCGTGGGCAGCTCCTACGAGCAGTACTTC.